One sample yielded the 21 T cell receptor beta chains listed below, sequenced in a study of T-cell memory formation after mild COVID-19. TCRdb reprocessed the 5' RACE reads with MiXCR, giving one entry per CDR3 protein. Here the sample spans roughly 260,000 distinct CDR3 sequences, over 15% being singletons. Sequenced input: PBMCs or a T cell subset sorted from them (not recorded which). The receptor source for this set is a man between 18 and 29 years old who had mild COVID-19 (a few samples of this study predate the infection). Cell type and time point are not known.

This clonotype was seen a few times. V gene TRBV24-1 combines with J gene TRBJ2-1, with 9 bases that match TRBD2. Germline loops: CDR1 KGHDR, CDR2 SFDVKD. This CDR3 has 13 residues. The V and J ends lost 4 bases and 15 bases, in that order; junction bases with no gene match: 9. The CDR3 loop is CATSDRTSDAWFF. For the CDR3, the DNA is TGTGCCACCAGTGACCGGACTAGCGACGCGTGGTTCTTC.

This clonotype was detected only a few times. The CDR3 spells CASMFSGGITDTQYF. Written as DNA, the CDR3 is TGTGCCAGCATGTTCTCGGGGGGGATCACAGATACGCAGTATTTT. This chain joins TRBV6-6 and TRBJ2-3, with 8 bases fitting TRBD2. Germline V CDR1 and CDR2: MNHNY, SVGAGI (reference sequence). The CDR3 totals 15 residues. The V gene end was trimmed by 7 bases and the J gene end by 2 bases; junction bases not matched to a gene: 8.

This clonotype has only a few counts. The chain combines TRBV5-1 with TRBJ2-3, with 7 bases matching TRBD2. The CDR3 is 16 amino acids. The germline V gene encodes CDR1 SGHRS and CDR2 YFSETQ. Trimming removed 0 bases from V and 2 bases from J; junction bases left unmatched: 6. DNA of the CDR3: TGCGCCAGCAGCTTGGCGCCTAGCGGTCCCACAGATACGCAGTATTTT. It encodes CASSLAPSGPTDTQYF.

This clonotype was seen a handful of times. This chain joins TRBV20-1 and TRBJ1-2, with 11 positions matching TRBD1. The trim removed 6 bases at V and 7 bases at J, leaving 7 bases unmatched. The CDR3 runs to 13 residues. Germline loops: CDR1 DFQATT, CDR2 SNEGSKA (reference sequence). CDR3 protein: CSADGTGGGGYTF. The CDR3 nucleotides read TGCAGTGCCGACGGGACAGGGGGTGGTGGCTACACCTTC.

This clonotype was seen many times. At one end the junction does not follow the germline gene, possibly because of a read error. V usage is TRBV7-3 and J usage is TRBJ2-3; D possibly corresponds to TRBD1 (6 bases). Germline V gene sequence: CDR1 SGHTA, CDR2 FQGTGA. The CDR3 contains 13 residues. The CDR3 coding sequence is TGTGCCAGCAGCGTAACAGGGACCGATACGCAGTATTTT. It codes for CASSVTGTDTQYF.

The chain combines TRBV6-5 with TRBJ2-3; no definite D call. Trimming took off 5 bases at V and 6 bases at J, with 18 bases between the two ends. Germline CDR1 reads MNHEY; CDR2 reads SVGAGI. The CDR3 is 15 amino acids. CDR3 loop: CASSGQAGLVDTQYF. The CDR3 bases are TGTGCCAGCAGTGGCCAGGCCGGTCTGGTGGATACGCAGTATTTT.

The chain carries TRBV7-3 and TRBJ1-6; maybe TRBD1 (5 bases). The CDR3 covers 15 residues. V was trimmed by 0 bases and J by 4 bases, leaving 7 bases between them. Germline V gene data show CDR1 as SGHTA and CDR2 as FQGTGA. The CDR3 coding sequence is TGTGCCAGCAGCTTAACGGGGCTTTATAATTCACCCCTCCACTTT. It translates to CASSLTGLYNSPLHF. The full variable domain, with the rest looked up from reference TRBV7-3 and TRBJ1-6, is GAGVSQTPSNKVTEKGKYVELRCDPISGHTALYWYRQSLGQGPEFLIYFQGTGAADDSGLPNDRFFAVRPEGSVSTLKIQRTERGDSAVYLCASSLTGLYNSPLHFGNGTRLTVT.

This clonotype was counted a few times. This rearrangement joins TRBV7-9 to TRBJ2-5, with D maybe TRBD2 (6 bases). Trimming shortened V by 5 bases and J by 5 bases, and 15 bases separated the two germline ends. The CDR3 length is 14 residues. In germline, CDR1 is SEHNR, CDR2 FQNEAQ (reference sequence). CDR3 sequence reads: CASSQRAGPETQYF. The DNA of the CDR3 is TGTGCCAGCAGCCAGCGGGCAGGTCCGGAGACCCAGTACTTC.

The V call is TRBV30, the J call TRBJ2-1, with a possible D match to TRBD1 (6 bases). The germline V gene encodes CDR1 GTSNPN and CDR2 SVGIG (reference sequence). V was trimmed by 0 bases and J by 9 bases, leaving 15 bases between them. This CDR3 is built from 14 residues. The CDR3 loop is CAWSVRGGSGEQFF. Written as DNA, the CDR3 is TGTGCCTGGAGTGTTCGAGGGGGATCGGGTGAGCAGTTCTTC.

The chain has TRBV7-9 and TRBJ2-5; unclear D gene. The germline gives CDR1 SEHNR, CDR2 FQNEAQ (reference sequence). This CDR3 contains 14 residues. V lost 5 bases and J lost 0, with 10 bases in between. The CDR3 protein is CASSLRRDQETQYF. CDR3 coding DNA: TGTGCCAGCAGCCTGCGACGGGACCAAGAGACCCAGTACTTC.

J is TRBJ2-1 and V is TRBV12-3 or TRBV12-4; D is possibly TRBD1 (5 bases). The CDR3 sequence is 14 residues long. V was clipped by 7 bases and J by 9 bases, with 19 bases between them. CDR3 sequence reads: CASTSWEGVGEQFF. The CDR3 bases are TGTGCCAGCACGTCATGGGAAGGGGTCGGTGAGCAGTTCTTC.

The chain has TRBV4-1 and TRBJ2-7; D is possibly TRBD1 or TRBD2 (5 bases each). Germline values: CDR1 MGHRA, CDR2 YSYEKL. The length of the CDR3 is 14 residues. Trimming removed 4 bases from V and 5 bases from J, with 15 bases in between. CDR3 coding DNA: TGCGCCAGCAGCCCGGGACCGTCGGAAGACGAGCAGTACTTC. The encoded protein is CASSPGPSEDEQYF.

This clonotype turned up a few times. This chain links TRBV12-3 or TRBV12-4 with TRBJ2-1; the match to TRBD2 covers 7 bases. The CDR3 is 13 amino acids. V shed 2 bases and J 7 bases; nucleotides not matched to a gene: 2. As DNA, the CDR3 is TGTGCCAGCAGTTTAATGGGGGGGAATGAGCAGTTCTTC. Its protein is CASSLMGGNEQFF.

The chain is built from TRBV18 and TRBJ2-3, with D perhaps matching TRBD2 (6 bases). V gave up 0 bases and J gave up 1 base, with 11 bases separating them. Germline assignment: CDR1 KGHSH and CDR2 LQKENI. CDR3 length: 16 amino acids. The CDR3 DNA reads TGTGCCAGCTCACCACCCCGACTAGGACGCACAGATACGCAGTATTTT. Its translation: CASSPPRLGRTDTQYF.

The chain combines TRBV30 with TRBJ2-7, with 7 bases identical to TRBD1. The V segment lost 3 bases and the J segment 6 bases; nucleotides outside the gene matches: 2. Germline values: CDR1 GTSNPN, CDR2 SVGIG (reference sequence). The CDR3 runs 11 residues. CDR3 region: CAWSRGFEQYF. CDR3 nucleotides: TGTGCCTGGAGCAGGGGGTTCGAGCAGTACTTC.

The rearrangement links TRBV6-5 to TRBJ1-2; D may be TRBD1 (5 bases). The V and J ends lost 6 bases and 5 bases respectively, with 10 bases between them. From germline, CDR1 is MNHEY and CDR2 SVGAGI. This CDR3 contains 12 residues. Written as DNA, the CDR3 is TGTGCCAGCAGCGCTCAGGGTTATGGCTACACCTTC. It translates to CASSAQGYGYTF.

This clonotype was picked up a small number of times. CDR3 DNA sequence: TGTGCCAGCAGCCTACGCCTGGGCCAAGAGACCCAGTACTTC. Amino acids: CASSLRLGQETQYF. The J gene is TRBJ2-5, the V gene TRBV7-2; no firm D call. V lost 5 bases to trimming and J lost 1 base, with 11 bases between them. This CDR3 contains 14 residues. Germline-derived CDR1 and CDR2 are SGHTA and FQGNSA.

V and J are TRBV5-1 and TRBJ1-1; D gene uncertain. The CDR3 runs to 13 residues. Germline assignment: CDR1 SGHRS and CDR2 YFSETQ. Trimming shortened V by 0 bases and J by 10 bases, and 13 bases separated the two germline ends. In DNA form, the CDR3 reads TGCGCCAGCAGCTTGGAGTTGGAGGGTCGAGCTTTCTTT. It translates to CASSLELEGRAFF.

The sample holds a few counts of this clonotype. The CDR3 coding sequence is TGCGCCAGCAGCCCTGGACAGGACACAGATACGCAGTATTTT. This codes for CASSPGQDTDTQYF. V and J are TRBV5-1 and TRBJ2-3; 7 bases match TRBD1. This CDR3 is 14 amino acids long. With V trimmed by 4 bases and J by 2 bases, 4 bases remained unmatched. Germline CDR1 reads SGHRS; CDR2 reads YFSETQ.

The chain joins TRBV28 to TRBJ1-2; D not resolved. Germline V gene lookup returns CDR1 MDHEN and CDR2 SYDVKM. V was pared by 5 bases and J by 5 bases, with 9 bases between. The CDR3 totals 12 residues. The DNA for the CDR3 is TGTGCCAGCAGTCTCTTCGGGTATGGCTACACCTTC. As protein: CASSLFGYGYTF.

In its sample, this clonotype was seen a few times. This rearrangement joins TRBV29-1 to TRBJ2-5; 9 bases map to TRBD1. Germline CDR1 reads SQVTM; CDR2 reads ANQGSEA. This CDR3 spans 13 amino acids. V lost 5 bases and J lost 5; bases outside the gene matches: 6. CDR3 residues: CSVRTGAGETQYF. The CDR3 nucleotides are TGCAGCGTTAGGACAGGGGCTGGGGAGACCCAGTACTTC. Looking up the rest from reference TRBV29-1 and TRBJ2-5 gives the full variable domain: SAVISQKPSRDICQRGTSLTIQCQVDSQVTMMFWYRQQPGQSLTLIATANQGSEATYESGFVIDKFPISRPNLTFSTLTVSNMSPEDSSIYLCSVRTGAGETQYFGPGTRLLVL.